The 19 T cell receptor beta chains listed next were all sequenced from one sample in a study of T cells in Graves' hyperthyroidism and ophthalmopathy. TCR beta CDR3 sequences were amplified from RNA transcripts. The HTBI primer set was used in a first-round RT-PCR of the TCR CDR3. One entry per CDR3 protein results from TCRdb running MiXCR on the multiplex PCR reads. The sample holds about 620,000 distinct CDR3 sequences; roughly 17% are singletons and the top ten take less than 4.5%. Sequencing was carried out using blood. These receptors came from a woman in her twenties or thirties with Graves' hyperthyroidism.

Only a few counts were recorded for this clonotype. This chain uses TRBV20-1 with TRBJ1-4; 9 nucleotides line up with TRBD1. Germline assignment: CDR1 DFQATT and CDR2 SNEGSKA (reference sequence). The CDR3 is 14 residues long. V was pared by 4 bases and J by 8 bases, with 8 bases of the junction left unmatched. This chain's CDR3 is CSAILRDREEKLFF. Written as DNA, the CDR3 is TGCAGTGCTATATTACGGGACAGGGAGGAAAAACTGTTTTTT.

About this clonotype itself: Without the conserved terminal phenylalanine or tryptophan, this CDR3 likely stems from a read error. This chain connects TRBV27 to TRBJ1-2, with D possibly matching TRBD1 (5 bases). The CDR3 loop spans 15 amino acids. Germline loops: CDR1 MNHEY, CDR2 SMNVEV (reference sequence). V was clipped by 0 bases and J by 4 bases, with 12 bases between them. The CDR3 DNA sequence: TGTGCCAGCAGTTTATCGCGAACAGGTCTCTATGGCTACACCCTC. Its protein product is CASSLSRTGLYGYTL.

In this sample, this clonotype turned up once. The chain is built from TRBV10-3 and TRBJ1-5; D remains ambiguous. The germline V gene encodes CDR1 ENHRY and CDR2 SYGVKD. V was cut by 6 bases and J by 7 bases, with 7 bases left in between. This CDR3 spans 11 amino acids. The CDR3 DNA is TGTGCCATCAGGGATAGCCAGCCCCAGCATTTT. Its protein is CAIRDSQPQHF.

The chain couples TRBV7-9 to TRBJ2-7, with a possible D match to TRBD2 (5 bases). The CDR3 runs 15 residues. Germline CDR1 and CDR2: SEHNR and FQNEAQ (reference sequence). The ends were cut back, 2 bases at V and 5 bases at J, with 16 bases in the middle. The CDR3 DNA reads TGTGCCAGCAGCTTACCGGGAAGTATAATCCACGAGCAGTACTTC. Protein product: CASSLPGSIIHEQYF.

Concerning this clonotype: One junction end disagrees with the germline gene, perhaps due to a read error. This rearrangement joins TRBV15 to TRBJ2-2, with D perhaps matching TRBD1 (5 bases). The germline CDR1 and CDR2 sequences are LNHNV and YYDKDF (reference sequence). The CDR3 spans 15 residues. CDR3 sequence reads: CAASRDQGSTGELFF. The DNA for the CDR3 is TGTGCCGCCAGCAGAGACCAGGGCAGCACCGGGGAGCTGTTTTTT.

The chain recombines TRBV5-1 with TRBJ1-1, with D possibly matching TRBD1 (6 bases). Trimming took off 5 bases at V and 5 bases at J, with 10 bases between the two ends. The CDR3 loop spans 12 amino acids. Germline V gene lookup returns CDR1 SGHRS and CDR2 YFSETQ. CDR3 protein: CASRNRDTEAFF. CDR3 sequence (DNA): TGCGCCAGCAGAAACAGGGATACTGAAGCTTTCTTT.

Concerning this clonotype itself: A much larger clonotype is one base distant, so this may be a read error. The chain employs TRBV28 and TRBJ2-7, with D unclear. Looked up from germline, CDR1 is MDHEN and CDR2 is SYDVKM. The CDR3 is 15 amino acids. V was trimmed by 5 bases and J by 3 bases, leaving 17 bases between them. The CDR3 nucleotides read TGTGCCAGCAGTACCGAACCGTATCCCATCTACGAGCAGTACTTC. Its translation: CASSTEPYPIYEQYF.

This clonotype has more than one count but fewer than ten. The chain recombines TRBV6-2 or TRBV6-3 with TRBJ2-1, with D tentatively TRBD1 (5 bases). Germline V gene sequence: CDR1 MNHEY, CDR2 SVGEGT. There are 14 residues in the CDR3. V shed 2 bases and J shed 9 bases, with 14 bases lying between them. CDR3: CASSYPHRFGEQFF. DNA for the CDR3: TGTGCCAGCAGTTACCCGCACAGGTTCGGTGAGCAGTTCTTC.

The sample holds a few counts of this clonotype. V and J are TRBV10-3 and TRBJ2-7; D perhaps matches TRBD1 (6 bases). V was shortened by 10 bases and J by 1 base, with 11 bases between the two germline ends. Germline V gene sequence: CDR1 ENHRY, CDR2 SYGVKD. The CDR3 covers 12 residues. The CDR3 protein is CATGGESYEQYF. DNA for the CDR3: TGTGCCACTGGGGGCGAATCCTACGAGCAGTACTTC.

This clonotype was recorded at least ten times. CDR3: CSAIGRTAGEQFF. For the CDR3, the DNA is TGCAGTGCCATCGGGAGGACAGCCGGAGAGCAGTTCTTC. This chain uses TRBV20-1 with TRBJ2-1, with D tentatively TRBD2 (7 bases). CDR1 is DFQATT, CDR2 SNEGSKA, per germline (reference sequence). Trimming removed 6 bases at V and 10 bases at J, with 19 bases between. The CDR3 is made up of 13 amino acids.

This clonotype was counted ten times or more. The chain uses TRBV28 and TRBJ2-4; TRBD2 matches 7 bases. From germline, CDR1 is MDHEN and CDR2 SYDVKM. V shed 9 bases and J 6 bases; nucleotides not matched to a gene: 8. This CDR3 is built from 13 residues. The CDR3 nucleotides are TGTGCCAGTACCGCCGGGGGGAGAAACATTCAGTACTTC. Its protein product is CASTAGGRNIQYF.

This clonotype has at least ten counts. V is TRBV29-1 and J is TRBJ2-1; 8 nucleotides align to TRBD2. CDR1 and CDR2 (germline): SQVTM, ANQGSEA. The CDR3 spans 14 residues. V shed 6 bases, J shed 4 bases, and the junction held 8 bases outside the gene matches. The CDR3 DNA follows: TGCAGCGTGGCTCCGGGACTAGTATACAATGAGCAGTTCTTC. This encodes CSVAPGLVYNEQFF.

This clonotype has a count of ten or more. The rearrangement links TRBV3-1 to TRBJ2-2; possible D gene TRBD1, 6 bases. The germline V gene has CDR1 LGHDT and CDR2 YNNKEL (reference sequence). The V end lost 0 bases, the J end lost 4 bases, and 12 bases lay between the germline ends. The CDR3 spans 16 residues. In DNA form, the CDR3 reads TGTGCCAGCAGCCAAGAACGTCTAGGGGGCACCGGGGAGCTGTTTTTT. Translated, it gives CASSQERLGGTGELFF.

This clonotype has at least ten counts. The gene calls are TRBV20-1 and TRBJ2-7; the D gene is possibly TRBD1 (5 bases). Trimming removed 0 bases from V and 4 bases from J, with 16 bases in between. This CDR3 is built from 15 residues. CDR1 and CDR2 from the germline V gene are DFQATT and SNEGSKA (reference sequence). CDR3 residues: CSARDLDSQIYEQYF. The CDR3 DNA reads TGCAGTGCTAGAGATCTTGACAGTCAAATATACGAGCAGTACTTC.

The table lists this clonotype with a few counts. The chain combines TRBV28 with TRBJ2-7; the match to TRBD1 covers 7 bases. The V segment lost 7 bases and the J segment 9 bases; nucleotides outside the gene matches: 6. There are 11 residues in the CDR3. CDR1 and CDR2 (germline): MDHEN, SYDVKM. The CDR3 region is CASTPQGRQYF. CDR3 bases: TGTGCCAGCACCCCACAGGGGAGGCAGTACTTC.

Many counts were recorded for this clonotype. J is TRBJ1-1 and V is TRBV20-1, with a tentative D call TRBD1 (6 bases). V was cut by 6 bases and J by 4 bases, with 21 bases left in between. From germline, CDR1 is DFQATT and CDR2 SNEGSKA (reference sequence). CDR3 size: 15 residues. The CDR3 region has the DNA TGCAGTGCCCCCCGGGACATAATTCTGGGCACTGAAGCTTTCTTT. Its translation: CSAPRDIILGTEAFF.

This clonotype was found a few times. The J gene is TRBJ1-3, the V gene TRBV9; D remains unclear. This CDR3 contains 15 residues. In germline, CDR1 is SGDLS, CDR2 YYNGEE. The V end lost 0 bases, the J end lost 0 bases, and 7 bases lay between the germline ends. CDR3 bases: TGTGCCAGCAGCGTAGAGGGTAACTCTGGAAACACCATATATTTT. Translation gives CASSVEGNSGNTIYF.

This clonotype was detected ten times or more. The rearrangement links TRBV28 to TRBJ2-7, with a possible D match to TRBD1 (5 bases). V was clipped by 7 bases and J by 0 bases, with 16 bases between them. Germline V gives CDR1 MDHEN, CDR2 SYDVKM. The CDR3 extends over 15 amino acids. CDR3 nucleotide sequence: TGTGCCAGCACCCCCCCCCAGGGCCTCTCCTACGAGCAGTACTTC. This encodes CASTPPQGLSYEQYF.

At least ten counts were recorded for this clonotype. The chain employs TRBV20-1 and TRBJ1-2; unclear D gene. Per the germline V gene, CDR1 is DFQATT and CDR2 is SNEGSKA (reference sequence). Trimming pared 6 bases from V and 5 bases from J, leaving 16 bases between. The CDR3 has 13 amino acids. CDR3 residues: CSARMRTSYGYTF. The CDR3 DNA reads TGCAGTGCCCGAATGAGGACGTCATATGGCTACACCTTC.